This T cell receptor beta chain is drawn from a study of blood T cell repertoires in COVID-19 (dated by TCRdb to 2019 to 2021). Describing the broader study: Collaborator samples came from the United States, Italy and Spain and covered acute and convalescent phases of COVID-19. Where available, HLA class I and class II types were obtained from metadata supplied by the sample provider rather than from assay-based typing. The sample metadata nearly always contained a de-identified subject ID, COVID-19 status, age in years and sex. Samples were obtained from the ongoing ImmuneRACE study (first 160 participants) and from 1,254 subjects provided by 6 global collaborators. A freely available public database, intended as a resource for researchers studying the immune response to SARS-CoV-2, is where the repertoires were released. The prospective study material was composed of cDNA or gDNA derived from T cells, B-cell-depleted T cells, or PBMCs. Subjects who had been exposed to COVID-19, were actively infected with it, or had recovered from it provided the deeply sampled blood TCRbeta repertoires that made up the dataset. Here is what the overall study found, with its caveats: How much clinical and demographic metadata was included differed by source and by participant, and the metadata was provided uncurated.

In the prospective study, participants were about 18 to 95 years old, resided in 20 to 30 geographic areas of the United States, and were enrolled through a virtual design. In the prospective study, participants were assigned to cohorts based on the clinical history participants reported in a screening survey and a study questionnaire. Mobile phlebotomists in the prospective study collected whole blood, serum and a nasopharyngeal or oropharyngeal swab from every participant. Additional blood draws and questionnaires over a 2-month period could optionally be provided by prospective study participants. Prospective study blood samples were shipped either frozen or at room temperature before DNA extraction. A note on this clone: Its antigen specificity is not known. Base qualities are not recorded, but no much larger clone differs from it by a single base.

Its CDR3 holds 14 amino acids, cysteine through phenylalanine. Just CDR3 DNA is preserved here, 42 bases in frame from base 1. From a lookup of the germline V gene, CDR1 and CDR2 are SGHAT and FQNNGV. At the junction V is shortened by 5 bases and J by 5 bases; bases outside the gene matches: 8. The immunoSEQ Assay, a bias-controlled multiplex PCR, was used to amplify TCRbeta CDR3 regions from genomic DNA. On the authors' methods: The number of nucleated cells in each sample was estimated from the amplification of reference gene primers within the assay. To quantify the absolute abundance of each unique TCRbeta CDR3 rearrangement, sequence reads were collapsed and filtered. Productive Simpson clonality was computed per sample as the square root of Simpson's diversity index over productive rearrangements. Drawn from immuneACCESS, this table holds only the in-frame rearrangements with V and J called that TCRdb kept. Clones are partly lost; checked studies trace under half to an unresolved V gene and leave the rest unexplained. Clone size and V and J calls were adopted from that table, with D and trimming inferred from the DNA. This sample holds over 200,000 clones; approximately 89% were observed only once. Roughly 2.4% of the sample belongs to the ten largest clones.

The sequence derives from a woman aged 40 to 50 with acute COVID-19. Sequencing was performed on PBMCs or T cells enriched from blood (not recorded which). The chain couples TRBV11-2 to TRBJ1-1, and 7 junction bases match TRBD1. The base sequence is TGTGCCAGCAGCGCGACAGGGTTACAGACTGAAGCTTTCTTT. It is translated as CASSATGLQTEAFF.